The 9 T cell receptor beta chains given below trace back to one sample, sequenced in a study of CD8 T cells in ankylosing spondylitis. Findings and caveats of the study: A TCR beta motif made of fewer than ten highly homologous variants seemed typical of ankylosing spondylitis blood.

Each CDR3 protein is one row after TCRdb ran MiXCR on the 5' RACE reads. This table holds some 800,000 distinct CDR3 sequences, approximately 12% found once. Antigens of these TCRs are unknown. The sequencing sample was made of blood, either unsorted or a sorted T cell fraction (not recorded which). The receptors were sampled from a male donor with ankylosing spondylitis.

This chain joins TRBV7-6 and TRBJ1-1, with a weak D call TRBD1 (5 bases). Deletions cut 4 bases from V and 3 bases from J, with 12 bases between. Germline CDR1 and CDR2: SGHVS and FNYEAQ. This CDR3 has 14 residues. The chain's CDR3 is CASSSGWGDTEAFF. CDR3 nucleotides: TGTGCCAGCAGCTCCGGATGGGGCGACACTGAAGCTTTCTTT.

This chain connects TRBV20-1 to TRBJ1-6; no reliable D call. The CDR3 runs to 12 residues. Trimming shortened V by 3 bases and J by 7 bases, and 7 bases separated the two germline ends. The germline V gene has CDR1 DFQATT and CDR2 SNEGSKA (reference sequence). The CDR3 spells CSARSVNSPLHF. The CDR3, as DNA: TGCAGTGCTAGGTCCGTAAATTCACCCCTCCACTTT.

This clonotype appeared a single time. The chain joins TRBV11-2 to TRBJ1-6; 9 bases match TRBD1. Unmatched junction bases numbered 8, after V lost 5 bases and J lost 9 bases. There are 15 residues in the CDR3. The germline CDR1 and CDR2 sequences are SGHAT and FQNNGV. CDR3 DNA sequence: TGTGCCAGCAGCAAGGGACAGGGTCAGGGTTCACCCCTCCACTTT. Its translation is CASSKGQGQGSPLHF.

This clonotype occurred a few times. The genes are TRBV12-3 or TRBV12-4 and TRBJ2-5, with 10 bases lining up with TRBD1. Trimming cost V 4 bases and J 0 bases; bases outside gene matches: 5. This CDR3 has 16 amino acids. As DNA, the CDR3 is TGTGCCAGCAGTTCCCGGGACAGGGGCTACCAAGAGACCCAGTACTTC. Translating it yields CASSSRDRGYQETQYF.

The rearrangement joins TRBV28 to TRBJ2-2; D might be TRBD1 or TRBD2, each matching 5 bases. The germline CDR1 and CDR2 sequences are MDHEN and SYDVKM. This CDR3 is built from 15 residues. Trimming pared 8 bases from V and 5 bases from J, leaving 18 bases between. CDR3 coding DNA: TGTGCCAGCGTACCAACGTGGGGACCAACCGGGGAGCTGTTTTTT. Translated: CASVPTWGPTGELFF.

There are a few counts of this clonotype. This chain connects TRBV5-5 to TRBJ2-2; the D gene is possibly TRBD1 (6 bases). Trimming left V 4 bases short and J 3 bases short, with 13 bases between. Germline V gene lookup returns CDR1 SGHKS and CDR2 YYEKEE (reference sequence). The CDR3 spans 15 residues. In nucleotides, the CDR3 is TGTGCCAGCAGCCCAGCACAGGGTTACACCGGGGAGCTGTTTTTT. This translates into CASSPAQGYTGELFF.

The chain carries TRBV6-1 and TRBJ2-5, with 11 bases that match TRBD2. This CDR3 spans 16 amino acids. Germline lookup yields CDR1 MNHNS and CDR2 SASEGT. V dropped 3 bases and J dropped 2; count of bases not matched to a gene: 5. CDR3 sequence: CASSDLLAGAQETQYF. CDR3 nucleotides: TGTGCCAGCAGTGACCTACTAGCGGGAGCGCAAGAGACCCAGTACTTC.

The chain is built from TRBV4-1 and TRBJ1-2; TRBD1 matches at 7 bases. This CDR3 region has 14 residues. V dropped 2 bases and J dropped 8; count of bases not matched to a gene: 8. The germline CDR1 and CDR2 sequences are MGHRA and YSYEKL. This CDR3 reads CASSQRQGGDGYTF. CDR3 DNA: TGCGCCAGCAGCCAAAGACAGGGAGGGGACGGCTACACCTTC.

This chain links TRBV29-1 with TRBJ2-5; D is possibly TRBD1 (8 bases). CDR1 is SQVTM, CDR2 ANQGSEA, per germline. The V end was cut by 6 bases, the J end by 5 bases, with 19 bases between. This CDR3 region has 14 residues. CDR3 DNA sequence: TGCAGCGTACGTACCCAACAGGGGGGGGAGACCCAGTACTTC. This encodes CSVRTQQGGETQYF.